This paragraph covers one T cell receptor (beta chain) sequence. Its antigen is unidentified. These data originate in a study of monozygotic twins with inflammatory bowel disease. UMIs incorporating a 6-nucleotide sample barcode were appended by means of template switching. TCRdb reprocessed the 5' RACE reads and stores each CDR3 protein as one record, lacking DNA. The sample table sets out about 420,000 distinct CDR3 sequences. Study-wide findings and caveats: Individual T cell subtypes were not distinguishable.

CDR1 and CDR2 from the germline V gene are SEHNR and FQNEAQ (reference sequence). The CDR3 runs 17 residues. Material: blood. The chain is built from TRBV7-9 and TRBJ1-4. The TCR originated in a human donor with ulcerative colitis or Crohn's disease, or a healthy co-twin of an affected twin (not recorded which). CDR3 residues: CASSLASGGVRNEKLFF. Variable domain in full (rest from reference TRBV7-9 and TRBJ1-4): DTGVSQNPRHKITKRGQNVTFRCDPISEHNRLYWYRQTLGQGPEFLTYFQNEAQLEKSRLLSDRFSAERPKGSFSTLEIQRTEQGDSAMYLCASSLASGGVRNEKLFFGSGTQLSVL.